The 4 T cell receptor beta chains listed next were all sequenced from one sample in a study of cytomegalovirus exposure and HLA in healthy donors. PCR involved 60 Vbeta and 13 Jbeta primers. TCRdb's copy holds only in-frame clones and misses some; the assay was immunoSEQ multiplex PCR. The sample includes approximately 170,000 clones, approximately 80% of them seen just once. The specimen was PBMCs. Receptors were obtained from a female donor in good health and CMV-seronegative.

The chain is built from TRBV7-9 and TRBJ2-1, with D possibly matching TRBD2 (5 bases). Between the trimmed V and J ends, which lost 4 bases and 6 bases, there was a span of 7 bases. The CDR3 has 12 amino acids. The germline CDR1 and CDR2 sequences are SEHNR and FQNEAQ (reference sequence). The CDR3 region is CASSSGGNEQFF. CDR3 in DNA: TGTGCCAGCAGCTCAGGAGGCAATGAGCAGTTCTTC.

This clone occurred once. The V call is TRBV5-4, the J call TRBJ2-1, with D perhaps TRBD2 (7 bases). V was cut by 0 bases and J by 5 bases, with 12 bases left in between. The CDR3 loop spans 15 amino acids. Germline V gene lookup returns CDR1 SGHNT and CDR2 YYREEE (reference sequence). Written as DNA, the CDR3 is TGTGCCAGCAGCTTGGTGGGGGGGGCCCACAATGAGCAGTTCTTC. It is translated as CASSLVGGAHNEQFF.

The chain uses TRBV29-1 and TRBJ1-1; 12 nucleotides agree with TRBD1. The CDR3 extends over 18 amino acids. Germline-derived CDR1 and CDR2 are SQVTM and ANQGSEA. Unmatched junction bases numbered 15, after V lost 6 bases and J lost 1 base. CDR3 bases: TGCAGCGTCCCCGGGACAGGGGGCTCTCTAGGGCCGAACACTGAAGCTTTCTTT. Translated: CSVPGTGGSLGPNTEAFF.

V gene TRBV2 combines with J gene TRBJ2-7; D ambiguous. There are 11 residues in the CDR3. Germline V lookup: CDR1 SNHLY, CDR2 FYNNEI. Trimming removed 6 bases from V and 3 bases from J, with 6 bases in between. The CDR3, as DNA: TGTGCCAGCAGGTCCTTCTACGAGCAGTACTTC. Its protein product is CASRSFYEQYF.